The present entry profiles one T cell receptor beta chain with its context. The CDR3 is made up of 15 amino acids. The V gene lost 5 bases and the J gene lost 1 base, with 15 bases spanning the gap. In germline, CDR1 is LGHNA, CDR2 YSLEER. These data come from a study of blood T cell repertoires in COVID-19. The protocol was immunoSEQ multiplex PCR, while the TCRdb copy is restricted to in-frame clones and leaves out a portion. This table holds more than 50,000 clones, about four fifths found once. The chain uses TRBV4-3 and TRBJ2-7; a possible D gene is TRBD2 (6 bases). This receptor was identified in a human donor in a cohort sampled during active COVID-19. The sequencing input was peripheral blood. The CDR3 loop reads CASSAFGGESYEQYF. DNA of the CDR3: TGCGCCAGCAGCGCGTTCGGGGGAGAGTCCTACGAGCAGTACTTC.